The present entry profiles one TCR beta chain with its context. Its antigen is currently unknown. The germline V gene has CDR1 SGHTA and CDR2 FQGTGA. The V and J ends lost 2 bases and 2 bases, in that order; junction bases with no gene match: 13. The CDR3 extends over 18 amino acids. Diagnostic assessment was based on clinical symptoms, serum thyroxine and TRAb, thyroid ultrasound and orbital computed tomography. Around 10 ml fresh peripheral blood yielded the PBMCs. This specimen comes from a study of T cells in Graves' hyperthyroidism and ophthalmopathy. Study information: Peripheral blood specimens were obtained at initial diagnosis, prior to any treatment.

RNA transcripts provided the source from which TCR beta CDR3 regions were amplified. HTBI primers were the set used in a first-round RT-PCR of the TCR CDR3. TCRdb independently ran MiXCR on the multiplex PCR reads; one entry per CDR3 protein. The table lists approximately 600,000 distinct CDR3 sequences, 12% to 15% of them singletons. Findings and limits, study-wide: Prediction of ophthalmopathy progression came a median approximately 7 months pre-onset.

V and J are TRBV7-3 and TRBJ2-3, with 7 bases fitting TRBD2. This clonotype was obtained from a woman under 30 with Graves' ophthalmopathy. The sequencing sample was made of blood. CDR3 coding DNA: TGTGCCAGCAGCTTACGACCACCGCAAGCGGGGAACACAGATACGCAGTATTTT. Its translation: CASSLRPPQAGNTDTQYF.